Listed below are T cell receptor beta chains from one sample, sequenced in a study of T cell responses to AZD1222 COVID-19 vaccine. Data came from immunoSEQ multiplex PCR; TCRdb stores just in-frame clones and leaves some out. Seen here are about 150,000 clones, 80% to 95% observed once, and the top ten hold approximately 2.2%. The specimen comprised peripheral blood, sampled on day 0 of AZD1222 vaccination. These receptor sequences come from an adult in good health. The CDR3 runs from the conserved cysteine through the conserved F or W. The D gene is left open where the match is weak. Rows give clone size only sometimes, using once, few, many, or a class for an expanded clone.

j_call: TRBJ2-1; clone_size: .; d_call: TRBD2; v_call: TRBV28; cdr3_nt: TGTGCCAGCAGTCCTCCCCCGGGACTAGCGGAGAGGGGTGAGCAGTTCTTC; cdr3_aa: CASSPPPGLAERGEQFF
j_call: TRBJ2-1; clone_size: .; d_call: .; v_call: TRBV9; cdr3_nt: TGTGCCAGCAGCGACCCCTGGGGTGAGCAGTTCTTC; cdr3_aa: CASSDPWGEQFF
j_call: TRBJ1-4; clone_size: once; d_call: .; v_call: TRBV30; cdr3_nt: TGTGCCTGGAGTGTAGGTCAGACTAATGAAAAACTGTTTTTT; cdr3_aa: CAWSVGQTNEKLFF
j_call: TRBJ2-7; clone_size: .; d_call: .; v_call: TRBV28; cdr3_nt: TGTGCCAGCAGACTCCCCCAGTACTTC; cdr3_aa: CASRLPQYF
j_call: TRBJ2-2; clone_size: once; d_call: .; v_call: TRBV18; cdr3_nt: TGTGCCAGCTCACCACCGTTAGGGGCAAGGGAGCTGTTTTTT; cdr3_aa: CASSPPLGARELFF
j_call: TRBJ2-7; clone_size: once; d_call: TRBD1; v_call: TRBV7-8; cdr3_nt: TGTGCCAGCAGCTTAGAGAGGTTCAGGGGGCACTACGAGCAGTACTTC; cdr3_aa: CASSLERFRGHYEQYF
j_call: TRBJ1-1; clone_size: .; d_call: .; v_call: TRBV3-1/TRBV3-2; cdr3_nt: TGTGCCAGCAGGCTAGGGAACGTGAACACTGAAGCTTTCTTT; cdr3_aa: CASRLGNVNTEAFF
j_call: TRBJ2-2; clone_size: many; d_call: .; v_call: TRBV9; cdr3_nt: TGTGCCAGCAGCGTTAGTAGGGAAATTGCCGGGGAGCTGTTTTTT; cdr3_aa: CASSVSREIAGELFF
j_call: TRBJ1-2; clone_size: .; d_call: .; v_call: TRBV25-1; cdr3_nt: TGTGCCAGCAGTCCTTGGGGTGACTATGGCTACACCTTC; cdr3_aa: CASSPWGDYGYTF
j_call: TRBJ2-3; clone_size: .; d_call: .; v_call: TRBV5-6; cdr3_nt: TGTGCCAGCAGCTTGGCAGGGGGGGTGACAGATACGCAGTATTTT; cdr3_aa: CASSLAGGVTDTQYF
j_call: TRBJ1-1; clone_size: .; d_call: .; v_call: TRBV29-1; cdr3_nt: TGCAGCGTTGCCGTGCAGGGTCCCACTGAAGCTTTCTTT; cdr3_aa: CSVAVQGPTEAFF
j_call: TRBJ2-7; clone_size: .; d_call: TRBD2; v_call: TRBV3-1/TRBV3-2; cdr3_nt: TGTGCCAGCAGCCAGGACCCTGAGCGGGGAGCTTATGAGCAGTACTTC; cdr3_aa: CASSQDPERGAYEQYF
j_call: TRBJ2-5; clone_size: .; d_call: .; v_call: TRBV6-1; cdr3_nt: TGTGCCAGCAGTGCCCGTTTTCTTAGCGGACCCCAAGAGACCCAGTACTTC; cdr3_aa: CASSARFLSGPQETQYF
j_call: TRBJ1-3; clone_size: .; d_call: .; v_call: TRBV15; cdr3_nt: TGTGCCACCAGCAGAGATAGGTCAGTCTCTGGAAACACCATATATTTT; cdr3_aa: CATSRDRSVSGNTIYF
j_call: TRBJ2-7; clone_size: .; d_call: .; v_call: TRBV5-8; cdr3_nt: TGTGCCAGCAGCGGGGACTCCTACGAGCAGTACTTC; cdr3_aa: CASSGDSYEQYF
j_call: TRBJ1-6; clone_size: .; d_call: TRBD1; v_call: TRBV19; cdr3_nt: TGTGCCAGCGATGACAGGGGATCACCCCTCCACTTT; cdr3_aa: CASDDRGSPLHF
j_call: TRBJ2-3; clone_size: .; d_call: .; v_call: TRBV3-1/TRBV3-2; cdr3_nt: TGTGCCAGCAGCCAAGACAGGGCCCCCACAGATACGCAGTATTTT; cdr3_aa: CASSQDRAPTDTQYF
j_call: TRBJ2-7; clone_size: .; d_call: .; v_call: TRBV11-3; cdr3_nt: TGTGCCAGCAGCTTAGAGGCTAGCGCCACCTACGAGCAGTACTTC; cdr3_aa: CASSLEASATYEQYF
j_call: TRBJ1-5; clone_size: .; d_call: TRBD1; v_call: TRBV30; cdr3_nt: TGTGCCTGGAGTGTACGGGAGACAGGGGGCTTTCAGCCCCAGCATTTT; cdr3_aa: CAWSVRETGGFQPQHF